Listed here is a single T cell receptor (beta chain). Its antigen is not known. Data came from immunoSEQ multiplex PCR; TCRdb stores just in-frame clones and leaves some out. The sample has about 2.4 million clones; roughly 93% are singletons. This entry belongs to a study of shared clonotypes between healthy human individuals. Overall study findings and caveats: Against clonotypes common to all four donors, non-shared ones had lower generation probabilities.

Specimen: naive CD4+ T cells from PBMCs. The subset here: CD45RA+ positively selected. The sequence derives from a man between 18 and 35 years old in good health. Some clones in this sample may be carry-over from other donors' samples.

CDR3 region: CASSQIDGVGAYEQYF. The CDR3 DNA is TGCGCCAGCAGCCAAATCGATGGGGTAGGTGCCTACGAGCAGTACTTC. The chain employs TRBV4-3 and TRBJ2-7; D gene uncertain. In germline, CDR1 is LGHNA, CDR2 YSLEER. The CDR3 runs to 16 residues. V was pared by 2 bases and J by 2 bases, with 16 bases between.